The 18 T cell receptor beta chains listed next were all sequenced from one sample in a study of neurological immune-mediated disorders (dated by TCRdb to between 2019 and 2020). The library relied on 5' RACE. Data came from an Illumina HiSeq 2500. In-frame beta chains were kept once TCRdb had trimmed the public reads at Q25 with fastp and called clones with MiXCR. Every distinct CDR3 protein forms one entry, paired with its most common genes and DNA. The sample profile shows 46,000 or so distinct CDR3 sequences; 4% to 5.5% of them were found once. Under 6.5% of the sample goes to the ten largest clones. The sequencing input was PBMCs. The receptors were gathered from a woman aged 55-70 years with multiple sclerosis.

This clonotype was recorded many times. At one end the junction does not follow the germline gene, possibly because of a read error. The chain links TRBV29-1 to TRBJ1-1; D is uncertain. This CDR3 spans 13 amino acids. Germline CDR1 reads SQVTM; CDR2 reads ANQGSEA. The CDR3 is CSVEGGRYTEAFF. The CDR3 region has the DNA TGCAGCGTCGAAGGTGGGCGCTACACTGAAGCTTTCTTT.

This clonotype was recorded at least ten times. V is TRBV20-1 and J is TRBJ2-3; 12 bases match TRBD2. Germline CDR1 DFQATT, CDR2 SNEGSKA (reference sequence). The length of the CDR3 is 15 residues. V was pared by 5 bases and J by 4 bases, with 7 bases of the junction left unmatched. The DNA for the CDR3 is TGCAGTGCTGGATCTAGCGGGAGGGGGGCAGATACGCAGTATTTT. Amino acids: CSAGSSGRGADTQYF.

This clonotype has at least ten counts. The gene calls are TRBV20-1 and TRBJ2-7; either TRBD1 or TRBD2 may fit D (5 bases each). Trimming pared 3 bases from V and 0 bases from J, leaving 12 bases between. Germline V gene sequence: CDR1 DFQATT, CDR2 SNEGSKA (reference sequence). The length of the CDR3 is 14 residues. CDR3 region: CSASASGPSYEQYF. In DNA form, the CDR3 reads TGCAGTGCTAGTGCCTCGGGGCCCTCCTACGAGCAGTACTTC.

The table lists this clonotype with a few counts. The chain recombines TRBV6-6 with TRBJ1-4, with TRBD1 matching over 7 bases. V shed 2 bases, J shed 4 bases, and the junction held 7 bases outside the gene matches. Germline CDR1 reads MNHNY; CDR2 reads SVGAGI (reference sequence). This CDR3 has 16 residues. The CDR3 loop reads CASSYTQGTDNEKLFF. CDR3 DNA: TGTGCCAGCAGTTACACGCAGGGGACAGATAATGAAAAACTGTTTTTT.

This clonotype came up many times. The chain is built from TRBV29-1 and TRBJ2-3; a possible D gene is TRBD2 (5 bases). Germline V gene data show CDR1 as SQVTM and CDR2 as ANQGSEA. The V and J ends lost 1 base and 1 base respectively, with 9 bases between them. This CDR3 contains 14 residues. DNA for the CDR3: TGCAGCGTTGAAGGGCCGGAGGGCACAGATACGCAGTATTTT. Protein sequence: CSVEGPEGTDTQYF.

This clonotype was counted ten times or more. This chain connects TRBV6-6 to TRBJ2-3; 8 bases match TRBD2. Unmatched junction bases numbered 1, after V lost 4 bases and J lost 4 bases. The CDR3 totals 13 residues. The V gene's germline CDR1 is MNHNY and CDR2 SVGAGI (reference sequence). The CDR3 nucleotides are TGTGCCAGCAGTTGGACTAGCTCAGATACGCAGTATTTT. Protein: CASSWTSSDTQYF.

This clonotype was recorded many times. J is TRBJ2-3 and V is TRBV24-1; possibly TRBD1 for D (6 bases). Trimming cost V 4 bases and J 0 bases, with 10 bases left between them. There are 15 residues in the CDR3. Looked up from germline, CDR1 is KGHDR and CDR2 is SFDVKD. CDR3 sequence: CATSEYRDSTDTQYF. Written as DNA, the CDR3 is TGTGCCACCAGTGAGTACAGGGATAGCACAGATACGCAGTATTTT.

This clonotype was seen repeatedly, ten times or more. The V call is TRBV29-1, the J call TRBJ2-1, with 8 bases that match TRBD1. The CDR3 is 14 amino acids. With 6 bases clipped from V and 3 bases from J, the junction kept 7 bases outside the gene matches. Germline lookup yields CDR1 SQVTM and CDR2 ANQGSEA. CDR3 protein: CSVTGQGNYNEQFF. The CDR3 DNA reads as TGCAGCGTCACCGGACAGGGAAACTACAATGAGCAGTTCTTC.

This clonotype has at least ten counts. The chain is built from TRBV28 and TRBJ2-2; D possibly corresponds to TRBD1 (5 bases). The V end lost 8 bases, the J end lost 1 base, and 8 bases lay between the germline ends. The germline gives CDR1 MDHEN, CDR2 SYDVKM. This CDR3 region has 13 residues. The CDR3 here is CASGAENTGELFF. The DNA of the CDR3 is TGTGCCAGCGGGGCTGAGAACACCGGGGAGCTGTTTTTT.

This clonotype appeared once. A read error may produce the germline difference seen at one junction end. This chain connects TRBV20-1 to TRBJ1-6; no definite D call. CDR3 length: 12 amino acids. Germline CDR1 DFQATT, CDR2 SNEGSKA (reference sequence). CDR3 sequence reads: CSAMATNSPLNF. CDR3 in DNA: TGCAGTGCTATGGCCACTAATTCACCCCTCAACTTT.

This clonotype was detected ten times or more. The chain couples TRBV20-1 to TRBJ2-7; 7 bases align to TRBD2. Looked up from germline, CDR1 is DFQATT and CDR2 is SNEGSKA (reference sequence). The V and J ends lost 3 bases and 12 bases, in that order; junction bases with no gene match: 8. This CDR3 spans 11 amino acids. The CDR3 spells CSASPAWEGYF. CDR3 coding DNA: TGCAGTGCTAGTCCAGCCTGGGAGGGGTACTTC.

This clonotype was seen at least ten times. The chain employs TRBV6-1 and TRBJ1-5; 7 bases are a match to TRBD1. The CDR3 sequence is 16 residues long. With 6 bases clipped from V and 2 bases from J, the junction kept 10 bases outside the gene matches. Per germline, CDR1 MNHNS and CDR2 SASEGT. Written as DNA, the CDR3 is TGTGCCAGCAGATTTGACAGGGCATTTGGCAATCAGCCCCAGCATTTT. It is translated as CASRFDRAFGNQPQHF.

This clonotype was counted ten times or more. The V and J genes are TRBV20-1 and TRBJ1-2; unclear D gene. The CDR3 loop spans 12 amino acids. V was clipped by 4 bases and J by 8 bases, with 14 bases between them. Germline values: CDR1 DFQATT, CDR2 SNEGSKA (reference sequence). In nucleotides, the CDR3 is TGCAGTGCTACAACAGTACCTGGGGGCTACACCTTC. Its translation is CSATTVPGGYTF.

This clonotype was observed at least ten times. This chain joins TRBV20-1 and TRBJ2-1; 10 bases align to TRBD2. The germline V gene encodes CDR1 DFQATT and CDR2 SNEGSKA (reference sequence). V was clipped by 0 bases and J by 2 bases; unmatched bases: 4. The CDR3 spans 16 residues. CDR3 loop: CSARDSGTSAYNEQFF. CDR3 in DNA: TGCAGTGCTAGAGATTCGGGGACTAGCGCCTACAATGAGCAGTTCTTC.

This clonotype was seen many times. The V gene is TRBV10-3, the J gene TRBJ2-5, with D tentatively TRBD2 (5 bases). The CDR3 spans 14 residues. Trimming left V 8 bases short and J 2 bases short, with 15 bases between. CDR1 and CDR2 (germline): ENHRY, SYGVKD. The DNA of the CDR3 is TGTGCCATCTCGGCCAGCGGTATACAAGAGACCCAGTACTTC. Translating it yields CAISASGIQETQYF.

This clonotype was detected ten times or more. The chain couples TRBV4-1 to TRBJ2-1; 9 bases match TRBD1. After removal of 1 base from V and 7 bases from J, the junction contained 5 bases not matched to a gene. Germline loops: CDR1 MGHRA, CDR2 YSYEKL. This CDR3 region has 15 residues. The chain's CDR3 is CASSQANRGRNEQFF. In DNA form, the CDR3 reads TGCGCCAGCAGCCAAGCTAACAGGGGGCGGAATGAGCAGTTCTTC.

This clonotype came up many times. The chain joins TRBV2 to TRBJ2-1; 8 bases are a match to TRBD2. With V trimmed by 4 bases and J by 4 bases, 6 bases remained unmatched. Germline V gene lookup returns CDR1 SNHLY and CDR2 FYNNEI. This CDR3 has 15 amino acids. CDR3 DNA: TGTGCCAGCAGTGGGGAACTAGCGGTTTACAATGAGCAGTTCTTC. This sequence encodes CASSGELAVYNEQFF.

The chain joins TRBV12-3 or TRBV12-4 to TRBJ1-2, with D perhaps matching TRBD1 (5 bases). V shed 5 bases and J shed 1 base, with 5 bases lying between them. The CDR3 contains 12 residues. CDR3 region: CASSDSNYGYTF. The CDR3 nucleotides are TGTGCCAGCAGTGACAGTAACTATGGCTACACCTTC.